This T cell receptor (beta chain) was sequenced during a study of blood T cell repertoires in COVID-19. For the study at large: The cDNA or gDNA used as material had been derived from T cells, B-cell-depleted T cells, or PBMCs.

V shed 0 bases, J shed 4 bases, and the junction held 8 bases outside the gene matches. The CDR3 has 16 amino acids. Germline CDR1 and CDR2: SGHKS and YYEKEE (reference sequence). How the authors handled the data: Amplifying reference gene primers gave estimates of nucleated cell counts. The method was immunoSEQ multiplex PCR; TCRdb's version includes in-frame clones alone and lacks a portion of them. Clone size and V and J calls were adopted from that table, with D and trimming inferred from the DNA. Among 240,000 or so clones, 70% to 85% were seen once, and the ten largest hold around 3.2%. This chain connects TRBV5-5 to TRBJ2-7; TRBD1 matches 9 bases. The TCR sequence derives from a woman older than 75 with acute or convalescent COVID-19. Material: peripheral blood. The DNA for the CDR3 is TGTGCCAGCAGCTTGGACATGCCGGGACAGGGATACGAGCAGTACTTC. Translated, it gives CASSLDMPGQGYEQYF.